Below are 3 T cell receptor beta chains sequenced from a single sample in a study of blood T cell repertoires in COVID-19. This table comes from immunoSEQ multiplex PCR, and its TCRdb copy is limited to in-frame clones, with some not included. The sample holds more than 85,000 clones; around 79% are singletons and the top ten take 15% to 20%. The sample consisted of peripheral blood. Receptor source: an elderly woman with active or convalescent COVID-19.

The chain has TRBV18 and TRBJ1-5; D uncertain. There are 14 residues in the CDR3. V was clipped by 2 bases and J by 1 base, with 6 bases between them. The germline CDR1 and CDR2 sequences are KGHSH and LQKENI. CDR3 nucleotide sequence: TGTGCCAGCTCACCAACACAGAGCAATCAGCCCCAGCATTTT. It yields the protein CASSPTQSNQPQHF.

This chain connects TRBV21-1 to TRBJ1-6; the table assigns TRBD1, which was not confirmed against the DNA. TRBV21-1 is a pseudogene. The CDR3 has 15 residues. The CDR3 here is CASSNRDRNNSPLHF. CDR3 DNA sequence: TGTGCCAGCAGCAACCGGGACAGAAATAATTCACCCCTCCACTTT.

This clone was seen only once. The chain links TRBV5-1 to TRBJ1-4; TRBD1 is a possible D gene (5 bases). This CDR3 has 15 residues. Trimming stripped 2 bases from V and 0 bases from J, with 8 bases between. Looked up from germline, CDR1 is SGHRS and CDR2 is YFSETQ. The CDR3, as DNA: TGCGCCAGCAGCTTAGGGGCCGCAACTAATGAAAAACTGTTTTTT. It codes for CASSLGAATNEKLFF. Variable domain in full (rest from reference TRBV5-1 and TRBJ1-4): KAGVTQTPRYLIKTRGQQVTLSCSPISGHRSVSWYQQTPGQGLQFLFEYFSETQRNKGNFPGRFSGRQFSNSRSEMNVSTLELGDSALYLCASSLGAATNEKLFFGSGTQLSVL.